This note documents a single T cell receptor beta chain sequence. The data belong to a study of blood T cell repertoires in COVID-19. Looking at the study overall: COVID-19 samples from acute and convalescent phases originated in the United States, Italy and Spain. Sample material is recorded as cDNA or gDNA derived from T cells, B-cell-depleted T cells, or PBMCs.

Trimming left V 5 bases short and J 11 bases short, with 16 bases between. The CDR3 sequence is 13 residues long. The V gene's germline CDR1 is SEHNR and CDR2 FQNEAQ (reference sequence). Authors' analysis steps: Amplification of reference gene primers was used by the study to estimate nucleated cell counts. This table comes from immunoSEQ multiplex PCR, and its TCRdb copy is limited to in-frame clones, with some not included. V and J calls and clone size follow that table, whereas D and trimming were derived from the DNA. This table has 240,000 or so clones, around 90% appearing once. The TCR sequence derives from a man aged 55 to 70 who had recovered from COVID-19. The chain couples TRBV7-9 to TRBJ2-1; D is undetermined. The sequencing input was peripheral blood. For the CDR3, the DNA is TGTGCCAGCAGCCCCCCTGACGGGTCGAAGCAGTTCTTC. This gives the protein CASSPPDGSKQFF.